What follows is one TCR beta chain and its context. The sample comes from a study of blood T cell repertoires in COVID-19. The overall study: Samples representing acute and convalescent COVID-19 were sourced from the United States, Italy and Spain. PBMCs, B-cell-depleted T cells, or T cells provided the cDNA or gDNA that made up the material.

The CDR3 runs to 17 residues. From germline, CDR1 is SGHDN and CDR2 FVKESK. Trimming left V 2 bases short and J 6 bases short, with 21 bases between. In the original analysis: Quantification of nucleated cells was approximated via reference gene primer amplification. The table came from immunoSEQ multiplex PCR; TCRdb's copy has only in-frame clones and leaves some out. Clonal size and the V and J genes are those of that table, whereas D and trimming came from the DNA. The repertoire holds around 130,000 clones, 60% to 85% seen once, with approximately 16% in the top ten. The sequence came from a man aged 50 to 60 with acute or convalescent COVID-19. The chain joins TRBV14 to TRBJ2-3, with a weak D call TRBD2 (6 bases). Sequenced input: peripheral blood. CDR3 coding DNA: TGTGCCAGCAGCCAAAGGAGGAGTTCTTCAGGGAGGGATACGCAGTATTTT. It translates to CASSQRRSSSGRDTQYF.